There are many counts of the clone carrying this T cell receptor beta chain. This sample is drawn from a study of read filtering for tumor transcriptome and immune sequencing. Molecular barcoded adaptors covering alpha/delta and beta/gamma chains were used on around 370 ng RNA. TCRdb redid the calling of the reads with MiXCR, one entry per CDR3 protein. The sample has 100,000 to 150,000 distinct CDR3 sequences, roughly 13% seen once. The CDR3 sequence is 13 residues long. CDR1 is SQVTM, CDR2 ANQGSEA, per germline. The germline V and J ends were trimmed by 5 bases and 4 bases, with 11 bases remaining between them.

Sequencing was done on a sample of a population of CD138-negative cells sorted from bone marrow. This TCR derives from a donor at least 40 years old with multiple myeloma. This chain uses TRBV29-1 with TRBJ2-2; D tentatively fits TRBD1 or TRBD2 (6 bases each). The CDR3 DNA follows: TGCAGCGTTAACGAGGGGGGCACCGGGGAGCTGTTTTTT. Protein sequence: CSVNEGGTGELFF.